This T cell receptor beta chain emerged from a study of long-term antiretroviral therapy in people with HIV. Study-level findings and limits: Post-ART samples showed increased diversity that remained below transplant donor control levels.

Germline trimming cut 3 bases from V and 4 bases from J; bases unmatched to any gene: 10. Germline V gives CDR1 SGDLS, CDR2 YYNGEE. The CDR3 is 17 residues long. Concerning this clone: Its antigen is unknown.

Version v3.0 of the immunoSEQ assay ran at survey level. Using immunoSEQ multiplex PCR, the repertoire was profiled, and TCRdb retains in-frame clones only, with some absent. Of 9,500 to 11,000 clones listed, about 80% are singletons. The receptor was derived from a man aged 25 to 40 with HIV. The source material was unsorted PBMCs, sampled at the start of antiretroviral therapy, before treatment. The genes are TRBV9 and TRBJ2-2; 9 nucleotides line up with TRBD1. In DNA, the CDR3 is TGTGCCAGCAGCGACAACGGGGGGACAGGGTTCACCGGGGAGCTGTTTTTT. Residues: CASSDNGGTGFTGELFF.